Shown below are 18 T cell receptor beta chains from a single sample sequenced in a study of OX40 agonist ivuxolimab in advanced cancers. Sequenced by immunoSEQ multiplex PCR; TCRdb stores in-frame clones only, minus some. The sample comprises 50,000 or so clones, roughly 92% of which are singletons, and roughly 12% rests with the top ten. The source material was CD4+ or CD8+ T cells sorted from blood, sampled in a trial of the OX40 agonist ivuxolimab. Source of these receptors: an adult with an advanced solid tumor such as melanoma, head and neck, liver or kidney cancer.

The CDR3 region has the DNA TGTGCCAGCAGCCAAGATCAGCCTCGGGGGGGATTCACAGATACGCAGTATTTT. Amino acid sequence: CASSQDQPRGGFTDTQYF. J is TRBJ2-3 and V is TRBV4-2; 8 bases are a match to TRBD2. J gave up 2 bases and V 0 bases, and 10 bases lay outside the gene matches. This CDR3 comprises 18 residues. The germline gives CDR1 LGHNA, CDR2 YNFKEQ.

J is TRBJ1-1 and V is TRBV6-1, with D perhaps matching TRBD1 (5 bases). Deletions cut 3 bases from V and 7 bases from J, with 15 bases between. This CDR3 has 14 residues. Germline CDR1 MNHNS, CDR2 SASEGT. The CDR3 here is CASSEGWGRGEAFF. In DNA form, the CDR3 reads TGTGCCAGCAGTGAGGGTTGGGGCCGGGGTGAAGCTTTCTTT.

The V call is TRBV29-1, the J call TRBJ2-1; 7 nucleotides agree with TRBD2. Germline lookup yields CDR1 SQVTM and CDR2 ANQGSEA. The CDR3 is made up of 15 amino acids. Trimming took 4 bases from V and 2 from J; bases not matched to a gene: 8. DNA for the CDR3: TGCAGCGTTGTGGGCCTGGGGACTACCTACAATGAGCAGTTCTTC. It codes for CSVVGLGTTYNEQFF.

The chain combines TRBV29-1 with TRBJ2-3, with TRBD1 matching 11 bases. Germline V lookup: CDR1 SQVTM, CDR2 ANQGSEA. Unmatched junction bases numbered 5, after V lost 6 bases and J lost 3 bases. This CDR3 contains 14 residues. This CDR3 is CSVDGTGGTDTQYF. The CDR3 DNA sequence: TGCAGCGTGGACGGGACAGGGGGGACAGATACGCAGTATTTT.

The chain joins TRBV9 to TRBJ1-5; 8 bases are shared with TRBD1. Germline-derived CDR1 and CDR2 are SGDLS and YYNGEE. V shed 4 bases, J shed 2 bases, and the junction held 5 bases outside the gene matches. CDR3 length: 15 amino acids. As DNA, the CDR3 is TGTGCCAGCAGCCTCTCGACAGGGGGCAATCAGCCCCAGCATTTT. The encoded protein is CASSLSTGGNQPQHF.

This chain connects TRBV9 to TRBJ2-5; 12 bases agree with TRBD1. The V segment lost 3 bases and the J segment 2 bases; nucleotides outside the gene matches: 2. From germline, CDR1 is SGDLS and CDR2 YYNGEE. CDR3 length equals 15 residues. The CDR3 loop reads CASSGDRGLQETQYF. The DNA of the CDR3 is TGTGCCAGCAGCGGGGACAGGGGGCTTCAAGAGACCCAGTACTTC.

The rearrangement joins TRBV27 to TRBJ2-7, with 9 nucleotides matching TRBD1. V lost 6 bases and J lost 6; bases outside the gene matches: 12. CDR3 length: 15 amino acids. CDR1 MNHEY and CDR2 SMNVEV come from the germline V gene (reference sequence). The CDR3 here is CASRQLGQGLSEQYF. CDR3 in DNA: TGTGCCAGCAGACAGTTGGGACAGGGCCTCAGCGAGCAGTACTTC.

V is TRBV12-5 and J is TRBJ2-1; 12 bases agree with TRBD2. The CDR3 length is 15 residues. The ends lost 3 bases at V and 8 bases at J; junction bases unmatched: 5. Germline V gene data show CDR1 as LGHNT and CDR2 as FRNRAP. CDR3 protein: CASGFGTSGFDEQFF. The CDR3 nucleotides are TGTGCTAGTGGTTTCGGGACTAGCGGGTTCGATGAGCAGTTCTTC.

The rearrangement uses TRBV5-1 and TRBJ2-7, with unresolved D. Germline loops: CDR1 SGHRS, CDR2 YFSETQ. V lost 0 bases and J 6 bases, leaving 7 bases between the germline ends. This CDR3 is 12 amino acids long. The CDR3 region is CASSLVASEQYF. The CDR3 coding sequence is TGCGCCAGCAGCTTGGTGGCATCCGAGCAGTACTTC.

The genes are TRBV5-4 and TRBJ1-2, with 8 nucleotides matching TRBD1. This CDR3 region has 17 residues. Unmatched junction bases numbered 18, after V lost 4 bases and J lost 7 bases. Germline V lookup: CDR1 SGHNT, CDR2 YYREEE (reference sequence). DNA for the CDR3: TGTGCCAGCAGCCGACCCGGCAGGGGGCGAGGGACTAGTGGCTACACCTTC. It encodes CASSRPGRGRGTSGYTF.

The sample holds one count of this clone. This rearrangement joins TRBV2 to TRBJ1-1, with 8 bases lining up with TRBD1. Losses at the gene ends were 6 bases for V and 3 bases for J; bases not matched to a gene: 3. The CDR3 extends over 13 amino acids. CDR1 is SNHLY and CDR2 is FYNNEI in the germline V gene. In nucleotides, the CDR3 is TGTGCCAGCAGCCCGACAGGGGACACTGAAGCTTTCTTT. It yields the protein CASSPTGDTEAFF.

The V gene is TRBV9, the J gene TRBJ2-4; D is ambiguous. The CDR3 covers 15 residues. Germline values: CDR1 SGDLS, CDR2 YYNGEE. V lost 3 bases and J 0 bases, leaving 10 bases between the germline ends. As DNA, the CDR3 is TGTGCCAGCAGCGCAAGACCGGCAGCCAAAAACATTCAGTACTTC. Translating it yields CASSARPAAKNIQYF.

This clone was seen just once. The rearrangement joins TRBV6-5 to TRBJ1-3; D call uncertain. CDR1 MNHEY and CDR2 SVGAGI come from the germline V gene. Trimming took 2 bases from V and 2 from J, leaving 10 bases between them. This CDR3 is 15 amino acids long. The CDR3 DNA reads as TGTGCCAGCAGTTACACCGGAAATACTGGAAACACCATATATTTT. This translates into CASSYTGNTGNTIYF.

This clone has a handful of counts. The chain links TRBV6-1 to TRBJ2-7, with 7 bases lining up with TRBD1. CDR1 is MNHNS and CDR2 is SASEGT in the germline V gene. V lost 6 bases, J lost 2 bases, and 10 bases stayed unmatched. This CDR3 has 15 amino acids. DNA of the CDR3: TGTGCCAGCAGCCCCCGAGACAGGGTCACCTACGAGCAGTACTTC. The encoded protein is CASSPRDRVTYEQYF.

In the case of this clone: The sample has other DNA sequences that encode this CDR3 too. This sequence joins TRBV19 and TRBJ2-1; tentative D call: TRBD2 (6 bases). This CDR3 has 14 residues. Trimming pared 5 bases from V and 3 bases from J, leaving 11 bases between. Germline CDR1 is LNHDA and CDR2 is SQIVND (reference sequence). The DNA for the CDR3 is TGTGCCAGTAGTTCGCTCGGGGGCTACAATGAGCAGTTCTTC. This gives the protein CASSSLGGYNEQFF.

The V call is TRBV5-1, the J call TRBJ2-7; 11 nucleotides align to TRBD1. The CDR3 sequence is 13 residues long. CDR1 and CDR2 from the germline V gene are SGHRS and YFSETQ. V trimming: 6 bases; J trimming: 5 bases; junction bases outside the gene matches: 4. The CDR3 sequence: CASNGQGANEQYF. As DNA, the CDR3 is TGCGCCAGCAACGGACAGGGGGCTAACGAGCAGTACTTC.

The chain carries TRBV7-2 and TRBJ2-7, with D perhaps given as TRBD1 or TRBD2 (5 bases each). Germline loops: CDR1 SGHTA, CDR2 FQGNSA. The CDR3 is 16 amino acids. Trimming removed 0 bases at V and 9 bases at J, with 21 bases between. The CDR3 nucleotides are TGTGCCAGCAGCTTAGCGGCCGCCGGGACCCTACTCGGGCAGTACTTC. Translating gives CASSLAAAGTLLGQYF.

This sequence joins TRBV7-2 and TRBJ2-2; perhaps TRBD2 as D (6 bases). The CDR3 length is 14 residues. V was shortened by 5 bases and J by 4 bases, with 11 bases between the two germline ends. Germline V gene lookup returns CDR1 SGHTA and CDR2 FQGNSA. The CDR3 nucleotides are TGTGCCAGCAGCAGAGGAGGGATCACCGGGGAGCTGTTTTTT. Its translation is CASSRGGITGELFF.